This T cell receptor (beta chain) was recovered during a study of blood T cell repertoires in COVID-19. The CDR3 has 14 residues. Germline CDR1 is LNHDA and CDR2 is SQIVND (reference sequence). Trimming removed 6 bases at V and 6 bases at J, with 15 bases between. In the authors' workflow: Reference gene primers were amplified, and this amplification served to estimate nucleated cell counts. Clones were sequenced by immunoSEQ multiplex PCR, and TCRdb holds only the in-frame ones, with some missing. V, J and clone size are taken as reported in that table, and D and trimming were inferred from the DNA itself. The table records some 350,000 clones, roughly 90% of them present only once.

The chain has TRBV19 and TRBJ1-5; D not resolved. The TCR comes from a woman aged 25 to 39 with COVID-19, enrolled during active disease. The sequenced material came from peripheral blood. The CDR3 DNA reads TGTGCCAGTAGACTGGGCCAGGCTGGTCAGCCCCAGCATTTT. Its translation: CASRLGQAGQPQHF. The whole variable domain, remainder taken from reference TRBV19 and TRBJ1-5, is DGGITQSPKYLFRKEGQNVTLSCEQNLNHDAMYWYRQDPGQGLRLIYYSQIVNDFQKGDIAEGYSVSREKKESFPLTVTSAQKNPTAFYLCASRLGQAGQPQHFGDGTRLSIL.